This TCR beta chain is drawn from a study of Ad26.COV2.S vaccination and SARS-CoV-2 variants. Overall study: By the intramuscular route, Ad26.COV2.S was given once, or twice 56 days apart. Notes on the study in general: Substantial breadth was reportedly displayed by spike-specific CD8+ and CD4+ T cell responses after vaccination.

As to treatment: around 19 received Ad26.COV2.S at low or high dose, single or two shots; a few received placebo; per-sample allocation not given. Following the first vaccine or placebo injection, samples were taken on day 63. The study used a vaccine consisting of an Ad26 vector that expressed Wuhan-strain SARS-CoV-2 spike. Assay used: immunoSEQ multiplex PCR; TCRdb lists only in-frame clones, some missing. The table has about 440,000 clones, around 90% seen once; the top ten hold more than 10%. As concerns this clone: Antigen: not known.

The sequencing here drew on peripheral blood, taken in a trial of Ad26.COV2.S vaccine versus placebo. This clonotype was obtained from a person aged 18-60 years who received the Ad26.COV2.S COVID-19 vaccine or a placebo.

CDR3 DNA: TGTGCCATCGGACAGACTAGCACAGATACGCAGTATTTT. Protein product: CAIGQTSTDTQYF. V gene TRBV28 combines with J gene TRBJ2-3; the D gene is possibly TRBD1 (6 bases). Germline values: CDR1 MDHEN, CDR2 SYDVKM. Trimming took 10 bases from V and 0 from J, leaving 11 bases between them. The CDR3 consists of 13 residues.